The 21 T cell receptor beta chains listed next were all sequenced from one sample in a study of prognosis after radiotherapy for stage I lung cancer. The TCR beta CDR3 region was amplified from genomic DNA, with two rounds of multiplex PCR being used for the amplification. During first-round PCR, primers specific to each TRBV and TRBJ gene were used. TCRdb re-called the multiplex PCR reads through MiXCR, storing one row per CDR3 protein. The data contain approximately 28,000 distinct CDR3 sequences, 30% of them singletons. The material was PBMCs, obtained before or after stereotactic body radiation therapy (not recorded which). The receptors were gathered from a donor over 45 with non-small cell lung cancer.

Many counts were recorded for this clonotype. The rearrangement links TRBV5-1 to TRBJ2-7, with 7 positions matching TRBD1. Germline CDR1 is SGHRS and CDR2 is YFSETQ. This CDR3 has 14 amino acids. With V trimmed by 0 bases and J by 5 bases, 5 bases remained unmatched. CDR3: CASSLAYRGNEQYF. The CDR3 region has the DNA TGCGCCAGCAGCTTGGCCTACAGGGGAAACGAGCAGTACTTC.

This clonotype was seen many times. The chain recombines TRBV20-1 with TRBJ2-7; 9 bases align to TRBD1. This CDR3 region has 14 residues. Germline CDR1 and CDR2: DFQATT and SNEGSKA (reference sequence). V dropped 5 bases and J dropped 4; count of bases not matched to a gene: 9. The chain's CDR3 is CSAYRQGVSYEQYF. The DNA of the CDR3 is TGCAGTGCTTATAGACAGGGGGTTTCTTACGAGCAGTACTTC.

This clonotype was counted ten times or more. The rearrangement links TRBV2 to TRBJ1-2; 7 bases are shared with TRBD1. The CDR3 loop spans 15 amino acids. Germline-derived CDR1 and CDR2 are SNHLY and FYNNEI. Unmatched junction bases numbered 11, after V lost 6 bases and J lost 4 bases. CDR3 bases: TGTGCCAGCAGCGAGAACTACGGGACAGCCTATGGCTACACCTTC. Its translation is CASSENYGTAYGYTF.

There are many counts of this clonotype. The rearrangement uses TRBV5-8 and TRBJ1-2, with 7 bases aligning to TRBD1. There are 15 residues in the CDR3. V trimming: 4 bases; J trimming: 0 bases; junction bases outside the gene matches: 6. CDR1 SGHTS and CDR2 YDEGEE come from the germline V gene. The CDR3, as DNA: TGTGCCAGCAGCCGGACAGGATTAGCTAACTATGGCTACACCTTC. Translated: CASSRTGLANYGYTF. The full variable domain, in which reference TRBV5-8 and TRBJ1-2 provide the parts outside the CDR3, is EAGVTQSPTHLIKTRGQQATLRCSPISGHTSVYWYQQALGLGLQFLLWYDEGEERNRGNFPPRFSGRQFPNYSSELNVNALELEDSALYLCASSRTGLANYGYTFGSGTRLTVV.

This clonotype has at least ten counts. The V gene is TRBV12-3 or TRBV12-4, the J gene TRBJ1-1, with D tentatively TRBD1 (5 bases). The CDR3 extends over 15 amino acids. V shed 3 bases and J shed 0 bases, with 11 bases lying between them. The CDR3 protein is CASSFVGGMNTEAFF. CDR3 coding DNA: TGTGCCAGCAGTTTTGTGGGGGGGATGAACACTGAAGCTTTCTTT.

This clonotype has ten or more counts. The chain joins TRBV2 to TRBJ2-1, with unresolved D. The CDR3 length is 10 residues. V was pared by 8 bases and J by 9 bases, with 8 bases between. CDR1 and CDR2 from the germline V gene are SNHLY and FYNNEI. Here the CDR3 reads CASDDGEQFF. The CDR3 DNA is TGTGCCAGCGACGATGGTGAGCAGTTCTTC.

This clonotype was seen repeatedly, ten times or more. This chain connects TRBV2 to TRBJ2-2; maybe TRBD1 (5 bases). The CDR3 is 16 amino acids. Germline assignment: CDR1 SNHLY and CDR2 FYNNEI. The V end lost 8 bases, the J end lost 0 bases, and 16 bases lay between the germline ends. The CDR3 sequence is CASEEGVSSNTGELFF. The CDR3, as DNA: TGTGCCAGCGAAGAAGGGGTATCCTCGAACACCGGGGAGCTGTTTTTT.

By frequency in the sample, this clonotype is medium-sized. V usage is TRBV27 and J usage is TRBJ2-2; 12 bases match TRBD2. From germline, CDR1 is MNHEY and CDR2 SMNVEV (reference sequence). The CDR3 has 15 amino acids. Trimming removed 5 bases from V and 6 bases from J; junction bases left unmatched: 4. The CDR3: CASSMTSGSPGELFF. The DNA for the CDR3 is TGTGCCAGCAGTATGACTAGCGGGAGCCCCGGGGAGCTGTTTTTT.

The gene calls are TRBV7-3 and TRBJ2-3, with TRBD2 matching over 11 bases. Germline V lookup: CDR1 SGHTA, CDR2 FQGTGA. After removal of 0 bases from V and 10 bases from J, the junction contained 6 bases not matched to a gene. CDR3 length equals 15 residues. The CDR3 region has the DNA TGTGCCAGCAGCTTAACGACTAGCGGGGCCGGGGCGCAGTATTTT. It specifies CASSLTTSGAGAQYF.

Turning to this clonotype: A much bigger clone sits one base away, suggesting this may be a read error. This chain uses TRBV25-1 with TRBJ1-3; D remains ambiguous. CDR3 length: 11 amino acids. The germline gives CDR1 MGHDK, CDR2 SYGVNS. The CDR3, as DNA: TGTGCCAGCACCCCGGGAGACACCGTATATTTT. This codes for CASTPGDTVYF. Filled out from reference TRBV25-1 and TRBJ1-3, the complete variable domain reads EADIYQTPRYLVIGTGKKITLECSQTMGHDKMYWYQQDPGMELHLIHYSYGVNSTEKGDLSSESTVSRIRTEHFPLTLESARPSHTSQYLCASTPGDTVYFGEGSWLTVV.

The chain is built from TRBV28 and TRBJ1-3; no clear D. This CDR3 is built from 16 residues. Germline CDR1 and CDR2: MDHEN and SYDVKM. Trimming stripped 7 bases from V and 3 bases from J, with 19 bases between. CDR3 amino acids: CASIVLIGFDGNTIYF. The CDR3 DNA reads TGTGCCAGCATTGTATTGATAGGATTCGATGGAAACACCATATATTTT.

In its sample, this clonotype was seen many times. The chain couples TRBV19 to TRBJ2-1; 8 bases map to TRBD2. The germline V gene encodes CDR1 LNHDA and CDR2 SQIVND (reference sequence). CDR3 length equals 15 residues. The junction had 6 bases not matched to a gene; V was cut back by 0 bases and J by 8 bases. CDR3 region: CASSIDSGAGDEQFF. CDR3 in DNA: TGTGCCAGTAGTATAGATAGCGGGGCGGGCGATGAGCAGTTCTTC.

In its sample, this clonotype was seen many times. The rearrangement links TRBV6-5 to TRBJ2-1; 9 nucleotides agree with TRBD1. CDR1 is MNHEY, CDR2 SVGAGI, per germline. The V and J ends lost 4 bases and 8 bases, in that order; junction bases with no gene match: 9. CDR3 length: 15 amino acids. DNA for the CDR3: TGTGCCAGCAGTTCGGGACAGGGATCGTCCGATGAGCAGTTCTTC. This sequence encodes CASSSGQGSSDEQFF.

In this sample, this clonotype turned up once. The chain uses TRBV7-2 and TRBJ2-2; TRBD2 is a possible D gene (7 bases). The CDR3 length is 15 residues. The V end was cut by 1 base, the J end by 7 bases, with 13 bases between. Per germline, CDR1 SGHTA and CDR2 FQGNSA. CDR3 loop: CASSLGGGTNGELFF. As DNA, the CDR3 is TGTGCCAGCAGCTTAGGAGGGGGGACTAACGGGGAGCTGTTTTTT.

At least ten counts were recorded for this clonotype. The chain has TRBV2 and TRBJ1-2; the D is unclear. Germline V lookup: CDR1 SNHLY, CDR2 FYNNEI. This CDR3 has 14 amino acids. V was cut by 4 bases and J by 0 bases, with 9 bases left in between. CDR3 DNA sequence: TGTGCCAGCAGTGGTAGGGTAACTAACTATGGCTACACCTTC. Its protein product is CASSGRVTNYGYTF.

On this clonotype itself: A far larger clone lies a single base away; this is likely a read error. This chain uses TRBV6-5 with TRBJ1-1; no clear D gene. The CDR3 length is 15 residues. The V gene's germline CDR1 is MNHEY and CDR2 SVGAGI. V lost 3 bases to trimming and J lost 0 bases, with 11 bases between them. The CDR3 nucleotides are TGTGCCAGCAGTTATCTATCCAAATTGAACACTGAAGCTTTCTTT. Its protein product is CASSYLSKLNTEAFF.

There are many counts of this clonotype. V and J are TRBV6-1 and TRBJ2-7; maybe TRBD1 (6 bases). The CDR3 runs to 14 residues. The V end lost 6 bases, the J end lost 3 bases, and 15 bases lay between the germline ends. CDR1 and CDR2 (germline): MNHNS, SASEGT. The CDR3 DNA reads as TGTGCCAGCAGATTCGACACAGGGAACTACGAGCAGTACTTC. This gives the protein CASRFDTGNYEQYF.

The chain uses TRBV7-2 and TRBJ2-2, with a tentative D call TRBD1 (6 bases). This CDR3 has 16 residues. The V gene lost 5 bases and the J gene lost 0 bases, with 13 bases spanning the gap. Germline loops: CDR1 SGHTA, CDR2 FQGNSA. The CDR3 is CASSLMTGTNTGELFF. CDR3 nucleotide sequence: TGTGCCAGCAGCCTTATGACAGGAACGAACACCGGGGAGCTGTTTTTT.

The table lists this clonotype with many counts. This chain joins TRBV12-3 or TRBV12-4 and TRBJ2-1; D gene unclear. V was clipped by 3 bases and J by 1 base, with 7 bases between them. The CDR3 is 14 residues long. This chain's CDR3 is CASSFTGSYNEQFF. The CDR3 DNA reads TGTGCCAGCAGTTTCACTGGGTCCTACAATGAGCAGTTCTTC.

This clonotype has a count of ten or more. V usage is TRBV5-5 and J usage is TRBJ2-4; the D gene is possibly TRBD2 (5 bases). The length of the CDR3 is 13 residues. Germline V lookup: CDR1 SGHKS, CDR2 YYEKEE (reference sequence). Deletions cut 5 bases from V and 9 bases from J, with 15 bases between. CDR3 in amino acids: CASRPHNAGIQYF. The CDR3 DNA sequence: TGTGCCAGCAGGCCCCATAATGCGGGCATTCAGTACTTC.

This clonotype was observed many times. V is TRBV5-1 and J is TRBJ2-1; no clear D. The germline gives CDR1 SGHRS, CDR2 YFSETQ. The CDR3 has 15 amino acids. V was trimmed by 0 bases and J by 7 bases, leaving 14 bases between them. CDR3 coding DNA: TGCGCCAGCAGCTTGGATGATCTCCTTTGGAATGAGCAGTTCTTC. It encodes CASSLDDLLWNEQFF.